The following is a T cell receptor beta chain sequence with its context. The source of the sample is a study of cytomegalovirus exposure and HLA in healthy donors. PCR employed 60 Vbeta and 13 Jbeta primers. Assay: immunoSEQ multiplex PCR; the TCRdb copy retains only in-frame clones and omits some. The sample gives tens of thousands of clones, around 62% of which show up once; roughly 4% is in the top ten. V was trimmed by 6 bases and J by 6 bases, leaving 13 bases between them. CDR1 is MNHEY and CDR2 is SMNVEV in the germline V gene (reference sequence). The CDR3 covers 13 residues. The sample comprised PBMCs. The chain uses TRBV27 and TRBJ2-3; the D is unclear. This TCR derives from a male donor in good health and CMV-seropositive. CDR3 loop: CASSYLLRDTQYF. CDR3 nucleotide sequence: TGTGCCAGCAGCTATTTATTGAGGGATACGCAGTATTTT.